This entry concerns a single T cell receptor beta chain. Its antigen is as yet unknown. These data belong to a study of regulatory T cells in long-lasting Graves disease. Whole-study findings and limits: There were preferences for TRBV28, TRBJ1-2 and TRBJ2-5 in persistent disease.

The CDR3 has 14 amino acids. Looked up from germline, CDR1 is SEHNR and CDR2 is FQNEAQ (reference sequence). V lost 5 bases and J lost 5; bases outside the gene matches: 3. Time point denoted: newly diagnosed GD, antithyroid drugs for less than 3 months. PBMCs were the source of the RNA used for TCR sequencing. Patients met American Thyroid Association criteria for Graves' disease. Arm-PCR of CDR3 regions and iRepertoire HTBI primers were used to build TCR beta libraries. Original analysis: From all samples, identification returned some 13 TRBJ and approximately 67 TRBV segments. TCRdb re-called the multiplex PCR reads with MiXCR, one entry per CDR3 protein. TCRdb assigned the V and J calls; the authors' analysis was not used. Here the sample spans approximately 560,000 distinct CDR3 sequences, approximately 16% being singletons. In addition, the sample was reused for a study of T cells in Graves' hyperthyroidism and ophthalmopathy. According to that study: Exclusion followed for patients with uncontrolled infection, other autoimmune disease, pregnancy or lactation.

The gene calls are TRBV7-9 and TRBJ2-7; 13 bases agree with TRBD2. Source: peripheral blood mononuclear cells (PBMCs), taken at new diagnosis, from a patient treated with antithyroid drugs. The TCR was taken from a man aged 18 to 30 with Graves disease. Written as DNA, the CDR3 is TGTGCCAGCAGCCGGACTAGCGGGAGAAACGAGCAGTACTTC. Protein sequence: CASSRTSGRNEQYF.